This T cell receptor (beta chain) originates from a study of graft-versus-host responses after intestinal transplantation. Whole-study context: Anti-thymocyte globulin served as induction for all recipients, who then took tacrolimus and steroids for around 3 years. Whole-study results and caveats: Individuals who had graft-donor T cell macrochimerism had allografts that showed high graft-versus-host to host-versus-graft clonal ratios. The marrow of recipients harbored GvH clones, and ileum or blood showed some of them first. Circulating GvH clones peaking coincided with falling HvG clones soon after transplant.

About this clone itself: Antigen specificity is unknown.

With 7 bases removed from V and 2 bases from J, the gap between germline ends came to 9 bases. The CDR3 is made up of 12 amino acids. Germline CDR1 SNHLY, CDR2 FYNNEI. Sequencing used immunoSEQ multiplex PCR; TCRdb keeps in-frame clones, though not all of them. Seen here are 65,000 to 85,000 clones, about nine tenths observed once, and the top ten hold under 9.5%. This specimen consisted of unstimulated CD8+ T cells sorted from spleen or lymph node cells, obtained before transplant. The chain couples TRBV2 to TRBJ2-7; the D gene is possibly TRBD1 (5 bases). This clonotype was obtained from a human donor who was the organ donor for an intestinal transplant. CDR3 sequence (DNA): TGTGCCAGCAAGTGGGGCGCCTACGAGCAGTACTTC. This encodes CASKWGAYEQYF.